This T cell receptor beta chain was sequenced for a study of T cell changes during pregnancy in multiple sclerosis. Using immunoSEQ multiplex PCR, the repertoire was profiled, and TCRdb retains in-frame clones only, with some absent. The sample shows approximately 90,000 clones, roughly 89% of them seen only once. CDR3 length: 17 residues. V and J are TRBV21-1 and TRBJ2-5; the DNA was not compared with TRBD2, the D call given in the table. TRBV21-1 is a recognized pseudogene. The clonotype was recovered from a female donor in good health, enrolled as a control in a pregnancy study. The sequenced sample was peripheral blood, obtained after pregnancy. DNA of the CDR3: TGTGCCAGCAGCAAAGACGCACTAGCGGGGAGGCTAGAGACCCAGTACTTC. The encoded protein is CASSKDALAGRLETQYF.